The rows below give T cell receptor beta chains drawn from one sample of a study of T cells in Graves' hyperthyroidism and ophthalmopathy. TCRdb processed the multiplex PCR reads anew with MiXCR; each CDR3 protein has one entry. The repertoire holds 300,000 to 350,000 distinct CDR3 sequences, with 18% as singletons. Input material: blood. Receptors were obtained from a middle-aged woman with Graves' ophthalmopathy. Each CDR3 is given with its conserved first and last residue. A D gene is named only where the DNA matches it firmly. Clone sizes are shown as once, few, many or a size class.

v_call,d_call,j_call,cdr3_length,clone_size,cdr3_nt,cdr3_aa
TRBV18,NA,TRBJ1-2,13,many,TGTGCCAGCTCACCACAAGGGGTTGCGGGCTACACCTTC,CASSPQGVAGYTF
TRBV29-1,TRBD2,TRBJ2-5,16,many,TGCAGCGTTGAAGGAGGACTAGCGGGAGTCTACGAGACCCAGTACTTC,CSVEGGLAGVYETQYF
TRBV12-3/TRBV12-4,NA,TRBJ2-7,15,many,TGTGCCAGCAGCCAGAGCGGGACAGGCTCCTACGAGCAGTACTTC,CASSQSGTGSYEQYF
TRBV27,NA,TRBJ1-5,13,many,TGTGCCAGCAGTATCCAGGGCTATCAGCCCCAGCATTTT,CASSIQGYQPQHF
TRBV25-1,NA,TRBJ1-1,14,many,TGTGCCAGCAGTGACGTCGGGGTGAACACTGAAGCTTTCTTT,CASSDVGVNTEAFF
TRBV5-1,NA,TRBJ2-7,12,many,TGCGCCAGCAGTAAGCCGACCCACGAGCAGTACTTC,CASSKPTHEQYF
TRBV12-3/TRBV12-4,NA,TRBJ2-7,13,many,TGTGCCAGCAGTGCCCCCTCCTTGCACGAGCAGTACTTC,CASSAPSLHEQYF
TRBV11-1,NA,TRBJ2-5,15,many,TGTGCCAGCAGCCAAGGGGACCGGGAGATAGTGACCCAGTACTTC,CASSQGDREIVTQYF
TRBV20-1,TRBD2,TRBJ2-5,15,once,TGCAGTGCTATGACTAGCGGGGGGCCGGGGGAGACCCAGTACTTC,CSAMTSGGPGETQYF
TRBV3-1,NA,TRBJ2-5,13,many,TGTGCCAGCAGCCAAGGTCGGAGTGAGACCCAGTACTTC,CASSQGRSETQYF
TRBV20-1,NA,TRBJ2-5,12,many,TGCAGTGTCAGAGCGGGTCAAGAGACCCAGTACTTC,CSVRAGQETQYF
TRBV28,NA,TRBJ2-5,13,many,TGTGCCAGCAGTAGGACAGTATTAGAGACCCAGTACTTC,CASSRTVLETQYF
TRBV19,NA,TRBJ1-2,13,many,TGTGCCAGTAACCGGAACTCTAACTATGGCTACACCTTC,CASNRNSNYGYTF